These T cell receptor beta chains were read from a single sample in a study of CD8+ T cells in alopecia areata. Some clones are missing from TCRdb's copy, which holds only in-frame ones; the method was immunoSEQ multiplex PCR. The sample contains 140,000 to 150,000 clones, about two thirds of which appear only once. Sequencing used CD8+ T cells sorted from blood. Every receptor here comes from a human donor in good health. The CDR3 runs from the conserved cysteine through the conserved F or W. A D gene is named only where the DNA matches it firmly. Part of the rows lack a size; the others show once, few, many or a class for expanded clones.

-	-	TRBV28	TRBJ2-7	TGTGCCAGCAGCCGACTGGCGCAGGGAATCCAGCAGTACTTC	CASSRLAQGIQQYF
-	-	TRBV25-1	TRBJ1-5	TGTGCCAGCAGTGAATGGGGGGTCAATCAGCCCCAGCATTTT	CASSEWGVNQPQHF
-	-	TRBV29-1	TRBJ2-2	TGCAGCGTTGAAGATCCGTCTGCAAGTTACACCGGGGAGCTGTTTTTT	CSVEDPSASYTGELFF
-	few	TRBV19	TRBJ2-6	TGTGCCAGTAGTATAGAAGGAAGTTTCTCTGGGGCCAACGTCCTGACTTTC	CASSIEGSFSGANVLTF
-	-	TRBV27	TRBJ1-1	TGTGCCAGCAGTTCCTTCTGGACGGAGAACACTGAAGCTTTCTTT	CASSSFWTENTEAFF
TRBD1	once	TRBV30	TRBJ2-1	TGTGCCTGGAGTGCTCCGGACAGGGGCCTCTTGGATGAGCAGTTCTTC	CAWSAPDRGLLDEQFF
TRBD1	few	TRBV5-4	TRBJ2-1	TGTGCCAGCAGCTCCTACACAGGGGAACCGTTCTTC	CASSSYTGEPFF
TRBD2	-	TRBV7-9	TRBJ2-1	TGTGCCAGCAGTCCTAGCGGGAGGGGTGAGCAGTTCTTC	CASSPSGRGEQFF
-	few	TRBV30	TRBJ1-1	TGTGCCTGGAACATGAGGGGGTTCGAGAACACTGAAGCTTTCTTT	CAWNMRGFENTEAFF
TRBD1	-	TRBV29-1	TRBJ2-3	TGCAGCGTTGAAAGAGGGGGCCCCACAGATACGCAGTATTTT	CSVERGGPTDTQYF
TRBD1	-	TRBV7-9	TRBJ2-5	TGTGCCAGCAGCTCTACCGGGACAGGGGAAGAGACCCAGTACTTC	CASSSTGTGEETQYF
TRBD2	few	TRBV29-1	TRBJ2-1	TGCAGCGTTGAAAGAGTCGGTGGGGGACTAGACTCCTACAATGAGCAGTTCTTC	CSVERVGGGLDSYNEQFF
-	-	TRBV15	TRBJ2-7	TGTGCCACCTCTCCGGACAGTACCTACGAGCAGTACTTC	CATSPDSTYEQYF
-	-	TRBV27	TRBJ2-1	TGTGCCAGCAGTGACCCGGGAGTCCCTGGGGCGTTCTTC	CASSDPGVPGAFF
TRBD1	-	TRBV28	TRBJ2-5	TGTGCCAGCAGTGTACAGGGGGCGGGAGAGACCCAGTACTTC	CASSVQGAGETQYF
-	-	TRBV27	TRBJ2-2	TGTGCCAGCAGCCCGTCTTTGCACGGGGAGCTGTTTTTT	CASSPSLHGELFF
-	few	TRBV9	TRBJ2-6	TGTGCCAGCAGCGTCTTCCTCTCTGGGGCCAACGTCCTGACTTTC	CASSVFLSGANVLTF
TRBD2	few	TRBV29-1	TRBJ2-1	TGCAGCGGCGGGGGGAGCTCCTACAATGAGCAGTTCTTC	CSGGGSSYNEQFF
-	few	TRBV29-1	TRBJ2-5	TGCAGCGGATTGACCCAGGGGCGGAGGACAGAGACCCAGTACTTC	CSGLTQGRRTETQYF
-	once	TRBV10-2	TRBJ2-5	TGCGCCAGCAGTGGTTGGCAAGAGACCCAGTACTTC	CASSGWQETQYF
-	-	TRBV7-9	TRBJ1-5	TGTGCCAGCAGCCTAGGCGGTGAGCCCCAGCATTTT	CASSLGGEPQHF
-	few	TRBV25-1	TRBJ2-3	TGTGCCAGCAGTGAAGATGTATCATGGGCGGATACGCAGTATTTT	CASSEDVSWADTQYF
TRBD1	-	TRBV5-1	TRBJ2-7	TGCGCCAGCAGCTCCGGACAGGGACAAAGCGAGCAGTACTTC	CASSSGQGQSEQYF
-	-	TRBV27	TRBJ2-1	TGTGCCAGCAGTTTGCCTGCCTACAATGAGCAGTTCTTC	CASSLPAYNEQFF
-	-	TRBV6-5	TRBJ2-7	TGTGCCAGCAGTTACTCGGTGCAGACCGACTCCTACGAGCAGTACTTC	CASSYSVQTDSYEQYF
-	once	TRBV6-5	TRBJ2-7	TGTGCCAGCAGGCTCTTTGGGACCGAGCAGTACTTC	CASRLFGTEQYF
-	-	TRBV9	TRBJ2-7	TGTGCCAGCAGCGTAGAGGCGGGACTGATGTACGAGCAGTACTTC	CASSVEAGLMYEQYF
TRBD2	-	TRBV27	TRBJ2-5	TGTGCCACCTCAAAAGGGGCTAGCGGGGAGACCCAGTACTTC	CATSKGASGETQYF
TRBD2	-	TRBV7-3	TRBJ2-3	TGTGCCAGCAGCTTAACAGCGGGAGGGAGGACAGATACGCAGTATTTT	CASSLTAGGRTDTQYF